Sequencing of this T cell receptor (beta chain) was carried out in a study of T cells in tuberculosis. Stated time point: new active TB diagnosis, blood taken before or within 7 days of starting treatment. V lost 6 bases and J 6 bases, leaving 18 bases between the germline ends. CDR3 length: 14 amino acids. Germline V gene data show CDR1 as MNHEY and CDR2 as SVGAGI. Some clones are missing from TCRdb's copy, which holds only in-frame ones; the method was immunoSEQ multiplex PCR. The table lists about 33,000 clones, about 92% of them singletons. Here the sequenced sample was PBMCs, taken at tuberculosis diagnosis. This clonotype was obtained from an adult with tuberculosis. Some clones in this sample may be carry-over from other donors' samples. The rearrangement joins TRBV6-5 to TRBJ2-7; D unclear. CDR3 sequence reads: CASSYQHETGEQYF. The CDR3 region has the DNA TGTGCCAGCAGCTACCAACATGAAACGGGCGAGCAGTACTTC.